Listed below are T cell receptor beta chains from one sample, sequenced in a study of siplizumab effects on memory and regulatory T cells. Only in-frame clones appear in the TCRdb table, and some are missing; sequencing was by immunoSEQ multiplex PCR. Of some 81,000 clones in the sample, just under 95% are singletons; the top ten hold around 20%. Source material: CD8+ T cells sorted from blood. These receptor sequences come from a human donor in good health. The CDR3 runs from the conserved cysteine through the conserved F or W. A D gene is named only where the DNA matches it firmly. Size tells how often a clone was seen (once, few, many) or the class of an expanded clone, and some rows leave it out.

J gene: TRBJ2-1; D gene: TRBD2; clone size: NA; V gene: TRBV2; CDR3 protein: CASSDPSGRYYNEQFF; CDR3 DNA: TGTGCCAGCAGTGATCCGAGCGGGAGGTACTACAATGAGCAGTTCTTC
J gene: TRBJ2-2; D gene: NA; clone size: NA; V gene: TRBV6-5; CDR3 protein: CASSTDSDGELFF; CDR3 DNA: TGTGCCAGCTCCACAGATTCGGACGGGGAGCTGTTTTTT
J gene: TRBJ2-7; D gene: NA; clone size: NA; V gene: TRBV7-9; CDR3 protein: CASSVAYEQYF; CDR3 DNA: TGTGCCAGCAGCGTCGCCTACGAGCAGTACTTC
J gene: TRBJ1-5; D gene: NA; clone size: few; V gene: TRBV19; CDR3 protein: CASSIVGGQPQHF; CDR3 DNA: TGTGCCAGTAGTATAGTGGGGGGCCAGCCCCAGCATTTT
J gene: TRBJ2-7; D gene: NA; clone size: NA; V gene: TRBV27; CDR3 protein: CASSLSRSSSYEQYF; CDR3 DNA: TGTGCCAGCAGTTTATCACGCTCTAGCAGCTACGAGCAGTACTTC
J gene: TRBJ2-3; D gene: NA; clone size: NA; V gene: TRBV9; CDR3 protein: CAPSGMGLTDTQYF; CDR3 DNA: TGTGCCCCCTCTGGAATGGGACTCACAGATACGCAGTATTTT
J gene: TRBJ2-5; D gene: NA; clone size: NA; V gene: TRBV4-1; CDR3 protein: CASSQRGLGETQYF; CDR3 DNA: TGCGCCAGCAGCCAACGGGGTTTAGGAGAGACCCAGTACTTC
J gene: TRBJ2-7; D gene: NA; clone size: NA; V gene: TRBV13; CDR3 protein: CASSTQFRGAHEQYF; CDR3 DNA: TGTGCCAGCAGCACCCAATTCAGGGGGGCGCACGAGCAGTACTTC
J gene: TRBJ2-1; D gene: NA; clone size: NA; V gene: TRBV19; CDR3 protein: CASSITTYNEQFF; CDR3 DNA: TGTGCCAGTAGTATAACTACCTACAATGAGCAGTTCTTC
J gene: TRBJ1-1; D gene: NA; clone size: NA; V gene: TRBV10-2; CDR3 protein: CASSESAWGSRSTEAFF; CDR3 DNA: TGCGCCAGCAGTGAGTCTGCTTGGGGATCTCGTAGCACTGAAGCTTTCTTT
J gene: TRBJ2-7; D gene: NA; clone size: NA; V gene: TRBV11-2; CDR3 protein: CASSFGQGGYEQYF; CDR3 DNA: TGTGCCAGCAGCTTTGGGCAGGGGGGCTACGAGCAGTACTTC
J gene: TRBJ2-7; D gene: TRBD1; clone size: NA; V gene: TRBV9; CDR3 protein: CASSARTGGEQYF; CDR3 DNA: TGTGCCAGCAGCGCCCGGACAGGGGGCGAGCAGTACTTC
J gene: TRBJ2-7; D gene: NA; clone size: NA; V gene: TRBV5-5; CDR3 protein: CASSLSPAYEQYF; CDR3 DNA: TGTGCCAGCAGCTTGTCGCCCGCTTACGAGCAGTACTTC
J gene: TRBJ2-2; D gene: NA; clone size: NA; V gene: TRBV14; CDR3 protein: CASSLDRTYTGELFF; CDR3 DNA: TGTGCCAGCAGCCTCGACAGGACCTACACCGGGGAGCTGTTTTTT
J gene: TRBJ2-7; D gene: NA; clone size: NA; V gene: TRBV4-2; CDR3 protein: CASSQETGSSSYEQYF; CDR3 DNA: TGTGCCAGCAGCCAAGAGACGGGCTCGAGCTCCTACGAGCAGTACTTC
J gene: TRBJ2-7; D gene: TRBD2; clone size: NA; V gene: TRBV6-5; CDR3 protein: CASSWGGEISEQYF; CDR3 DNA: TGTGCCAGCAGTTGGGGAGGGGAGATTAGCGAGCAGTACTTC
J gene: TRBJ1-5; D gene: NA; clone size: NA; V gene: TRBV7-6; CDR3 protein: CASSLGRSGNQPQHF; CDR3 DNA: TGTGCCAGCAGCTTAGGACGTAGTGGCAATCAGCCCCAGCATTTT
J gene: TRBJ2-7; D gene: NA; clone size: NA; V gene: TRBV2; CDR3 protein: CASSENTVSSYEQYF; CDR3 DNA: TGTGCCAGCAGTGAAAATACGGTCAGCTCCTACGAGCAGTACTTC
J gene: TRBJ1-5; D gene: TRBD1; clone size: NA; V gene: TRBV6-1; CDR3 protein: CASRETGDSNQPQHF; CDR3 DNA: TGTGCCAGCAGAGAGACAGGGGATAGCAATCAGCCCCAGCATTTT
J gene: TRBJ2-3; D gene: NA; clone size: medium-sized; V gene: TRBV7-6; CDR3 protein: CASSLGGPTDTQYF; CDR3 DNA: TGTGCCAGCAGCTTAGGTGGCCCGACAGATACGCAGTATTTT
J gene: TRBJ2-7; D gene: NA; clone size: NA; V gene: TRBV7-9; CDR3 protein: CASSPMVPYEQYF; CDR3 DNA: TGTGCCAGCAGCCCGATGGTTCCCTACGAGCAGTACTTC
J gene: TRBJ2-7; D gene: NA; clone size: NA; V gene: TRBV27; CDR3 protein: CASSSPGRGSYEQYF; CDR3 DNA: TGTGCCAGCAGTTCCCCTGGCAGAGGTTCCTACGAGCAGTACTTC
J gene: TRBJ2-3; D gene: TRBD2; clone size: NA; V gene: TRBV7-6; CDR3 protein: CASSFPGGRADTQYF; CDR3 DNA: TGTGCCAGCAGCTTCCCAGGCGGGAGGGCAGATACGCAGTATTTT
J gene: TRBJ1-1; D gene: NA; clone size: NA; V gene: TRBV29-1; CDR3 protein: CSVGGGGHYGAFF; CDR3 DNA: TGCAGCGTTGGTGGGGGGGGCCACTACGGGGCTTTCTTT
J gene: TRBJ2-7; D gene: TRBD1; clone size: NA; V gene: TRBV5-1; CDR3 protein: CASSPGQGAYEQYF; CDR3 DNA: TGCGCCAGCAGCCCCGGACAGGGGGCCTACGAGCAGTACTTC
J gene: TRBJ2-1; D gene: TRBD2; clone size: NA; V gene: TRBV5-8; CDR3 protein: CASSLPGLAVHEQFF; CDR3 DNA: TGTGCCAGCAGCTTGCCGGGACTAGCGGTTCATGAGCAGTTCTTC
J gene: TRBJ2-3; D gene: NA; clone size: NA; V gene: TRBV7-9; CDR3 protein: CASSLGGGAADTQYF; CDR3 DNA: TGTGCCAGCAGCTTAGGAGGGGGGGCTGCAGATACGCAGTATTTT
J gene: TRBJ1-1; D gene: NA; clone size: NA; V gene: TRBV28; CDR3 protein: CASSPGRYFTEAFF; CDR3 DNA: TGTGCCAGCAGCCCAGGCAGGTATTTCACTGAAGCTTTCTTT
J gene: TRBJ2-7; D gene: NA; clone size: NA; V gene: TRBV6-5; CDR3 protein: CASSPTSREQYF; CDR3 DNA: TGTGCCAGCAGCCCCACTAGTCGCGAGCAGTACTTC
J gene: TRBJ2-7; D gene: NA; clone size: NA; V gene: TRBV28; CDR3 protein: CASSPRGAGGSYEQYF; CDR3 DNA: TGTGCCAGCAGCCCCCGAGGGGCCGGGGGCTCCTACGAGCAGTACTTC
J gene: TRBJ2-5; D gene: NA; clone size: NA; V gene: TRBV6-1; CDR3 protein: CASSEWLTEDTETQYF; CDR3 DNA: TGTGCCAGCAGTGAATGGCTGACAGAAGATACAGAGACCCAGTACTTC
J gene: TRBJ1-1; D gene: NA; clone size: NA; V gene: TRBV11-3; CDR3 protein: CASSLVGNTEAFF; CDR3 DNA: TGTGCCAGCAGCTTAGTCGGGAACACTGAAGCTTTCTTT
J gene: TRBJ2-1; D gene: TRBD2; clone size: NA; V gene: TRBV7-9; CDR3 protein: CASSLEAYLRLAGDNEQFF; CDR3 DNA: TGTGCCAGCAGCTTAGAAGCTTATCTAAGACTAGCGGGGGACAATGAGCAGTTCTTC